This T cell receptor beta chain was observed in a study of T cells in lung cancer brain metastases. Study information: Among the roughly 22 patients, seventeen reported tobacco use, median about 39 pack-years.

The study's findings and limits: Paired primaries held more unique productive clones than brain metastases (median approximately 4,500 versus 1,500). Paired lesions shared few clones; most were lesion-specific (mean Morisita approximately 0.25).

The trim removed 8 bases at V and 7 bases at J, leaving 3 bases unmatched. The germline V gene has CDR1 LGHNA and CDR2 YSLEER. This CDR3 comprises 13 residues. This clone showed up just once. Its antigen remains unknown. Between about 2.24 and 4.92 ug genomic DNA went in, equal for pairs. Profiled with immunoSEQ multiplex PCR; TCRdb holds only in-frame clones, not every one. The data contain about 2,800 clones, roughly 88% of them singletons. The TCR sequence derives from a woman between 45 and 60 years old with non-small cell lung cancer. The genes are TRBV4-3 and TRBJ1-4; 11 nucleotides match TRBD1. The sample comprised tumor tissue from the primary lung tumor. CDR3 bases: TGCGCCAGCGGACAGGGGGCGCGTGAAAAACTGTTTTTT. It specifies CASGQGAREKLFF.